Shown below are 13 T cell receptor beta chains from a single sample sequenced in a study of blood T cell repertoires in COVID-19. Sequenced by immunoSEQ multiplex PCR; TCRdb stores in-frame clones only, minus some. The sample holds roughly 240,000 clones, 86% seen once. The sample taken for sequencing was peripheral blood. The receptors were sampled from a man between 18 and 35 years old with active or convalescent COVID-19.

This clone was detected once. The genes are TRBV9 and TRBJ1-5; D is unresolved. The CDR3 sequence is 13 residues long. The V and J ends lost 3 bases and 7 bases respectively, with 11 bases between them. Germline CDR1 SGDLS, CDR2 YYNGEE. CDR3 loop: CASSAREGQPQHF. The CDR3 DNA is TGTGCCAGCAGCGCGCGAGAGGGACAGCCCCAGCATTTT.

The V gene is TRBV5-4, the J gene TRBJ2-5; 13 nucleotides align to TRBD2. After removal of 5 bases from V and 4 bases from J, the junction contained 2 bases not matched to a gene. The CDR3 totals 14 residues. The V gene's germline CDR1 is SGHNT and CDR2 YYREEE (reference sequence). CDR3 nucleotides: TGTGCCAGCAGGACTAGCGGGGGGAGAGAGACCCAGTACTTC. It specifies CASRTSGGRETQYF.

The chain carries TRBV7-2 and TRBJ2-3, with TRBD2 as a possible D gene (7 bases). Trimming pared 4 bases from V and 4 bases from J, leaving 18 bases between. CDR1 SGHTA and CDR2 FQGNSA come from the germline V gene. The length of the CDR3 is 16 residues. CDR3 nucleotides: TGTGCCAGCAGCTCTTCTGGAATAGGGGGGGCAGATACGCAGTATTTT. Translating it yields CASSSSGIGGADTQYF. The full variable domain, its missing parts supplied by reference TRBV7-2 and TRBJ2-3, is GAGVSQSPSNKVTEKGKDVELRCDPISGHTALYWYRQSLGQGLEFLIYFQGNSAPDKSGLPSDRFSAERTGGSVSTLTIQRTQQEDSAVYLCASSSSGIGGADTQYFGPGTRLTVL.

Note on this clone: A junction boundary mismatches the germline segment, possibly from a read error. This CDR3 is CASSLEFENQYF. The CDR3 DNA reads as TGCGCCAGCAGCTTGGAATTCGAGAACCAGTACTTC. This chain joins TRBV5-1 and TRBJ2-5; D is unclear. In germline, CDR1 is SGHRS, CDR2 YFSETQ. The CDR3 runs to 12 residues. Supplemented by reference TRBV5-1 and TRBJ2-5, the full variable domain reads KAGVTQTPRYLIKTRGQQVTLSCSPISGHRSVSWYQQTPGQGLQFLFEYFSETQRNKGNFPGRFSGRQFSNSRSEMNVSTLELGDSALYLCASSLEFENQYFGPGTRLLVL.

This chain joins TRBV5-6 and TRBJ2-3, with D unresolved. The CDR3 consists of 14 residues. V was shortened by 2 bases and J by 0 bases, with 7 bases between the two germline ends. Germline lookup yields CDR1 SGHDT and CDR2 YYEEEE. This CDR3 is CASSFRRSTDTQYF. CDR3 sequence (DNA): TGTGCCAGCAGCTTTCGGAGAAGCACAGATACGCAGTATTTT. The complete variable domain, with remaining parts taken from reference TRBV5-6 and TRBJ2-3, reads DAGVTQSPTHLIKTRGQQVTLRCSPKSGHDTVSWYQQALGQGPQFIFQYYEEEERQRGNFPDRFSGHQFPNYSSELNVNALLLGDSALYLCASSFRRSTDTQYFGPGTRLTVL.

The CDR3 here is CASSWGTGGTGELFF. Written as DNA, the CDR3 is TGTGCCAGCAGCTGGGGGACAGGGGGGACCGGGGAGCTGTTTTTT. The V gene is TRBV28, the J gene TRBJ2-2; 11 bases agree with TRBD1. Germline V CDR1 and CDR2: MDHEN, SYDVKM. This CDR3 has 15 amino acids. The V and J ends lost 6 bases and 5 bases, in that order; junction bases with no gene match: 5.

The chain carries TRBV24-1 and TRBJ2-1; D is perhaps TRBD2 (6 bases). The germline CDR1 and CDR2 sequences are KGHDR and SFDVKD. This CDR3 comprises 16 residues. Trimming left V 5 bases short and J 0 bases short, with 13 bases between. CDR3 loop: CATSGSRESSYNEQFF. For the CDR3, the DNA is TGTGCCACCAGTGGGTCCCGGGAGAGCTCCTACAATGAGCAGTTCTTC.

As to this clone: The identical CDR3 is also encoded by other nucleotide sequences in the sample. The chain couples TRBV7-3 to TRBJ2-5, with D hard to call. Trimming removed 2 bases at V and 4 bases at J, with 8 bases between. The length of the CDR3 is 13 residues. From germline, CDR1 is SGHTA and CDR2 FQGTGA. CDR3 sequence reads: CASSLVPRETQYF. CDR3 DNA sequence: TGTGCCAGCAGCTTAGTCCCGCGAGAGACCCAGTACTTC.

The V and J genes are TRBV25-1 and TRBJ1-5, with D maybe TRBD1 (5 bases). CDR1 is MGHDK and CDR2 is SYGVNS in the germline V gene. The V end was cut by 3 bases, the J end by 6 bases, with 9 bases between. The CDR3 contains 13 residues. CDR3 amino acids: CASSEGRGQPQHF. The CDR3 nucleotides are TGTGCCAGCAGTGAGGGTAGGGGTCAGCCCCAGCATTTT. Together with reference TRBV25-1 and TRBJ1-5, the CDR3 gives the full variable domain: EADIYQTPRYLVIGTGKKITLECSQTMGHDKMYWYQQDPGMELHLIHYSYGVNSTEKGDLSSESTVSRIRTEHFPLTLESARPSHTSQYLCASSEGRGQPQHFGDGTRLSIL.

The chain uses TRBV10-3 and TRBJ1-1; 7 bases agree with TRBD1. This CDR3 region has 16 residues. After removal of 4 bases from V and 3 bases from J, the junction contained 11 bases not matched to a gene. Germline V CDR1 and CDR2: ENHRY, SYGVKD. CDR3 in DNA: TGTGCCATCAGTGGATCTTCCCAGGGGGATTACACTGAAGCTTTCTTT. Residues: CAISGSSQGDYTEAFF.

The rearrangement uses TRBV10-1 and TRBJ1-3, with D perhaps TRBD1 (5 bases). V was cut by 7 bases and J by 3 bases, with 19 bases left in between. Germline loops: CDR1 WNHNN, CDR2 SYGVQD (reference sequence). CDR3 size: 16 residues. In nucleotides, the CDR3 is TGCGCCAGCACCCGGCAGGGAAGACTAGGTGGAAACACCATATATTTT. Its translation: CASTRQGRLGGNTIYF.

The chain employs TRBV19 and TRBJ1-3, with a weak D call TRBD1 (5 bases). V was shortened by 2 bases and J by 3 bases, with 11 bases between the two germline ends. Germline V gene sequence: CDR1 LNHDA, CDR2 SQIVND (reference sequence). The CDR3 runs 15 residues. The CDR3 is CASSIRAGGGNTIYF. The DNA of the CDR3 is TGTGCCAGTAGTATAAGGGCCGGGGGTGGAAACACCATATATTTT. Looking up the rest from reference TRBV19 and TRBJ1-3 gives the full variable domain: DGGITQSPKYLFRKEGQNVTLSCEQNLNHDAMYWYRQDPGQGLRLIYYSQIVNDFQKGDIAEGYSVSREKKESFPLTVTSAQKNPTAFYLCASSIRAGGGNTIYFGEGSWLTVV.

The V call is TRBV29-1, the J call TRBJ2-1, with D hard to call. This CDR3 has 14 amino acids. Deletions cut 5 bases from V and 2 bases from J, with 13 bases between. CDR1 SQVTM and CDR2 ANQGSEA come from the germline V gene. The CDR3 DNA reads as TGCAGCGTTCACAAGGAGTTCCCCTACAATGAGCAGTTCTTC. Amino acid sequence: CSVHKEFPYNEQFF.